Each of the 23 T cell receptor beta chains below was sequenced from the same sample in a study of tumor-infiltrating lymphocytes in primary liver carcinoma. Co-extracted RNA and DNA came from approximately 20-30 mg of unsorted bulk tissue. TCR beta cDNA came from roughly 0.45 ug total RNA, primed with a constant-region primer. TCR beta libraries came from three nested multiplex PCR rounds using slightly modified ARM-PCR. The first two PCR rounds used TRBV1-TRBV30 primers with a Cbeta primer, around 10 cycles each. Using its own MiXCR run on the multiplex PCR reads, TCRdb lists one record per CDR3 protein. This sample yields 95,000 to 150,000 distinct CDR3 sequences, of which approximately 70% are seen a single time; around 8.5% belongs to the top ten. The sequenced material came from liver tumor tissue from sampling region 1. Subset meaning: tumor region T1, superior pole. The receptors were gathered from a woman in her sixties with primary liver carcinoma and hepatitis B virus infection.

Comments on this clonotype: This may be a read error, as it is one base from a much larger clone. V gene TRBV4-1 combines with J gene TRBJ2-1; 11 bases line up with TRBD2. The germline gives CDR1 MGHRA, CDR2 YSYEKL. The CDR3 sequence is 16 residues long. The CDR3 sequence is CASSPAGTSGYNEQLF. DNA of the CDR3: TGCGCCAGCAGCCCGGCAGGGACTAGCGGTTACAATGAGCAGCTCTTC.

In the case of this clonotype: In this CDR3 the conserved last residue, phenylalanine or tryptophan, is missing, so a read error is likely. The V gene is TRBV11-2, the J gene TRBJ2-5; tentatively, D is TRBD1 (6 bases). Germline values: CDR1 SGHAT, CDR2 FQNNGV. The CDR3 covers 15 residues. CDR3 amino acids: CTSSRESGVWVTQYL. CDR3 DNA: TGTACCAGCAGCCGTGAATCAGGGGTTTGGGTGACCCAGTACTTA.

A note on this clonotype: A much more abundant neighbour one base away suggests this may be a read error. The gene calls are TRBV29-1 and TRBJ2-7; maybe TRBD1 (5 bases). CDR3 size: 13 residues. Germline V gene data show CDR1 as SQVTM and CDR2 as ANQGSEA. With 4 bases removed from V and 6 bases from J, the gap between germline ends came to 16 bases. The CDR3: CSVGTRGGGEQYF. The CDR3 coding sequence is TGCAGCGTTGGGACAAGGGGCGGCGGCGAGCAGTACTTC.

As regards this clonotype: A much larger clonotype is one base distant, so this may be a read error. The CDR3 DNA is TGTGCCAGCAGCGCCTTAGGACAGGGAATTGAGCAGTCCTTC. This codes for CASSALGQGIEQSF. This chain joins TRBV6-1 and TRBJ2-1; 8 nucleotides agree with TRBD1. The germline V gene encodes CDR1 MNHNS and CDR2 SASEGT. The CDR3 loop spans 14 amino acids.

A note on this clonotype: A much larger clone differs by one base, so this may be a read error. This sequence joins TRBV6-5 and TRBJ2-7; D is possibly TRBD1 (5 bases). The CDR3 length is 14 residues. Between the trimmed V and J ends, which lost 2 bases and 2 bases, there was a span of 10 bases. CDR1 and CDR2 (germline): MNHEY, SVGAGI. CDR3 in amino acids: CASSYIHRTYEQYF. In DNA, the CDR3 is TGTGCCAGCAGTTACATACACAGGACCTACGAGCAGTACTTC.

As regards this clonotype: A read error may produce the germline difference seen at one junction end. The J gene is TRBJ2-5, the V gene TRBV11-2; D unresolved. CDR3 length: 13 residues. The germline gives CDR1 SGHAT, CDR2 FQNNGV. For the CDR3, the DNA is TGTGCCAGCAGGGCCCCCCACTCGGAGACCCAATACTTC. Translation: CASRAPHSETQYF.

On this clonotype itself: A read error is possible here, since a much larger clone lies one base away. The chain couples TRBV6-1 to TRBJ1-2, with D possibly TRBD1 on 6 matching bases. Trimming shortened V by 10 bases and J by 7 bases, and 16 bases separated the two germline ends. CDR3 length: 12 amino acids. Germline assignment: CDR1 MNHNS and CDR2 SASEGT. The CDR3: CANKNEGGGYTF. The CDR3 DNA follows: TGTGCCAACAAGAACGAGGGGGGTGGCTACACCTTC.

Points on this clonotype: A read error is likely, as this CDR3 ends without the conserved phenylalanine or tryptophan. The DNA is omitted, as the CDR3 cannot be located on it reliably, and the CDR3 follows TCRdb's listing. The chain is built from TRBV6-6 and TRBJ1-2; the table assigns TRBD1, which was not confirmed against the DNA. CDR1 MNHNY and CDR2 SVGAGI come from the germline V gene (reference sequence). Both ends counted, the CDR3 spans 15 residues. The CDR3 reads CASSHGPRDGYGYTV.

As concerns this clonotype: This is likely a read error, given that the CDR3 carries no conserved phenylalanine or tryptophan at its end. The chain recombines TRBV7-9 with TRBJ2-4; D is tentatively TRBD1 or TRBD2 (6 bases each). Germline CDR1 SEHNR, CDR2 FQNEAQ (reference sequence). Trimming shortened V by 4 bases and J by 2 bases, and 12 bases separated the two germline ends. The CDR3 sequence is 15 residues long. The CDR3 protein is CASSSGGGPKNIQYL. CDR3 sequence (DNA): TGTGCCAGCAGCTCGGGTGGGGGGCCCAAAAACATTCAGTACTTA.

This clonotype has just one count. Since no conserved phenylalanine or tryptophan closes the CDR3, a read error is the likely cause. The V call is TRBV11-3, the J call TRBJ2-3; D remains ambiguous. The CDR3 sequence is 12 residues long. In germline, CDR1 is SGHNT, CDR2 YENEEA. DNA for the CDR3: TGTGCTAGCAGCTTAGGTCGTAGGACGCAGTATTTA. Amino acids: CASSLGRRTQYL.

The genes are TRBV7-9 and TRBJ2-1, with a possible D match to TRBD2 (5 bases). Trimming removed 1 base from V and 0 bases from J, with 13 bases in between. The CDR3 loop spans 17 amino acids. Germline values: CDR1 SEHNR, CDR2 FQNEAQ (reference sequence). DNA of the CDR3: TGTGCCAGCAGCTTAGTCTCGGGGTGGGGCTCCTACAATGAGCAGTTCTTC. Amino acid sequence: CASSLVSGWGSYNEQFF.

The V call is TRBV5-1, the J call TRBJ2-3, with D uncertain. The V and J ends lost 0 bases and 4 bases respectively, with 3 bases between them. Germline CDR1 SGHRS, CDR2 YFSETQ. CDR3 size: 12 residues. The CDR3: CASSLAADTQYF. CDR3 in DNA: TGCGCCAGCAGCTTGGCAGCAGATACGCAGTATTTT.

V usage is TRBV5-1 and J usage is TRBJ2-3; unclear D gene. V lost 4 bases to trimming and J lost 0 bases, with 9 bases between them. CDR3 length: 14 residues. Per the germline V gene, CDR1 is SGHRS and CDR2 is YFSETQ. In DNA, the CDR3 is TGCGCCAGCAGCCGGAGCCGCAGCACAGATACGCAGTATTTT. Protein: CASSRSRSTDTQYF.

As concerns this clonotype: A much larger clone differs from this one at a single base, so this may be a read error. V usage is TRBV30 and J usage is TRBJ2-1; D is uncertain. The CDR3 spans 13 residues. Germline assignment: CDR1 GTSNPN and CDR2 SVGIG (reference sequence). This chain's CDR3 is CAWSDGAYNEPFF. CDR3 bases: TGTGCCTGGAGTGACGGCGCCTACAATGAGCCGTTCTTC.

Points on this clonotype: A clone one base away is much larger, so this may be a read error. The chain has TRBV6-1 and TRBJ2-3; 8 bases align to TRBD2. The germline V gene has CDR1 MNHNS and CDR2 SASEGT. This CDR3 contains 15 residues. CDR3 bases: TGTGCCAGCAGCACCGGGACTAGTATCACAGATACGCAGTTTTTT. Translating it yields CASSTGTSITDTQFF.

This clonotype was detected a few times. The J gene is TRBJ2-6, the V gene TRBV19; tentative D call: TRBD2 (6 bases). The CDR3 sequence is 15 residues long. Trimming cost V 1 base and J 2 bases, with 6 bases left between them. Germline V gene lookup returns CDR1 LNHDA and CDR2 SQIVND (reference sequence). In nucleotides, the CDR3 is TGTGCCAGTAGTATAGCGGGGGCTGGGGCCAACGTCCTGACTTTC. Amino acid sequence: CASSIAGAGANVLTF.

Comments on this clonotype: Since no conserved phenylalanine or tryptophan closes the CDR3, a read error is the likely cause. J is TRBJ1-1 and V is TRBV29-1, with 7 bases that match TRBD1. CDR1 and CDR2 from the germline V gene are SQVTM and ANQGSEA. CDR3 length: 15 amino acids. This chain's CDR3 is CSVYPPAGGNTEAFL. The CDR3 DNA is TGCAGTGTTTACCCCCCGGCAGGGGGGAACACTGAAGCTTTCTTA.

Remarks on this clonotype: One junction end disagrees with the germline gene, perhaps due to a read error. This chain joins TRBV4-2 and TRBJ1-1; D is uncertain. Germline V CDR1 and CDR2: LGHNA, YNFKEQ. This CDR3 is 13 amino acids long. CDR3 residues: CAISQLENTEAFF. As DNA, the CDR3 is TGTGCCATCAGCCAACTTGAGAACACTGAAGCTTTCTTT.

To note about this clonotype: One end of the junction is discordant with germline, which a read error may explain. This CDR3 reads CASSRRDSGNERFF. The CDR3 region has the DNA TGTGCCAGCAGCCGTAGGGACTCAGGCAATGAGCGGTTCTTC. This chain links TRBV5-4 with TRBJ2-1; maybe TRBD2 (6 bases). Germline V gene data show CDR1 as SGHNT and CDR2 as YYREEE (reference sequence). This CDR3 is built from 14 residues.

In its sample, this clonotype was seen many times. The chain uses TRBV6-5 and TRBJ1-2, with a weak D call TRBD1 (5 bases). Germline V gene lookup returns CDR1 MNHEY and CDR2 SVGAGI. V was trimmed by 5 bases and J by 6 bases, leaving 13 bases between them. The CDR3 consists of 13 residues. The chain's CDR3 is CASSTPPRDGYTF. The CDR3, as DNA: TGTGCCAGCAGTACCCCCCCCAGGGATGGCTACACCTTC.

About this clonotype itself: The CDR3 ends on some other residue instead of the conserved phenylalanine or tryptophan, so this is likely a read error. The chain joins TRBV11-3 to TRBJ1-1; D unclear. The CDR3 loop spans 13 amino acids. Per germline, CDR1 SGHNT and CDR2 YENEEA. CDR3 in amino acids: CASSLMANTEAFY. CDR3 bases: TGTGCCAGCAGCTTAATGGCAAACACTGAGGCTTTCTAT.

Points on this clonotype: This may be a read error, as it is one base from a much larger clone. J is TRBJ1-1 and V is TRBV10-3, with a possible D match to TRBD1 (5 bases). The CDR3 is made up of 14 amino acids. Germline V CDR1 and CDR2: ENHRY, SYGVKD. The chain's CDR3 is CAISEAGVQGEASF. In nucleotides, the CDR3 is TGTGCCATCAGTGAGGCAGGAGTTCAGGGTGAAGCTTCCTTT.

V is TRBV7-9 and J is TRBJ1-6; D is uncertain. V dropped 1 base and J dropped 7 bases, with 8 bases sitting between them. The CDR3 contains 14 residues. CDR1 and CDR2 (germline): SEHNR, FQNEAQ (reference sequence). CDR3 sequence reads: CASSLETANSPLHF. The CDR3 DNA reads as TGTGCCAGCAGCTTAGAGACGGCAAATTCACCCCTCCACTTT.